This T cell receptor beta chain derives from a study of shared clonotypes between healthy human individuals. General study results and limits: Larger richness was generally estimated for naive than memory subsets. A handful of donors had about 5.1% of their naive CD4 clonotypes in common.

Donors were healthy HIV-negative adults without recently reported acute infections or vaccinations. Each cell subset's genomic DNA was divided evenly among several immunoSEQ plates. This table comes from immunoSEQ multiplex PCR, and its TCRdb copy is limited to in-frame clones, with some not included. The data show about 1.1 million clones, 75% to 85% seen once. Trimming cost V 0 bases and J 4 bases; bases outside gene matches: 5. Per germline, CDR1 LGHNA and CDR2 YSLEER. This CDR3 is 15 amino acids long. This clone appeared many times. The antigen remains unidentified. The sequence was collected from a man aged 18 to 30 in good health. Some clones in this sample may be carry-over from other donors' samples. The sequenced sample consisted of memory CD4+ T cells from PBMCs. This sample's subset: CD45RA-negative fraction. The chain joins TRBV4-3 to TRBJ2-5; the match to TRBD2 covers 7 bases. The CDR3, as DNA: TGCGCCAGCAGCCAAGATAGCGGGTTTTCAGAGACCCAGTACTTC. Protein: CASSQDSGFSETQYF.